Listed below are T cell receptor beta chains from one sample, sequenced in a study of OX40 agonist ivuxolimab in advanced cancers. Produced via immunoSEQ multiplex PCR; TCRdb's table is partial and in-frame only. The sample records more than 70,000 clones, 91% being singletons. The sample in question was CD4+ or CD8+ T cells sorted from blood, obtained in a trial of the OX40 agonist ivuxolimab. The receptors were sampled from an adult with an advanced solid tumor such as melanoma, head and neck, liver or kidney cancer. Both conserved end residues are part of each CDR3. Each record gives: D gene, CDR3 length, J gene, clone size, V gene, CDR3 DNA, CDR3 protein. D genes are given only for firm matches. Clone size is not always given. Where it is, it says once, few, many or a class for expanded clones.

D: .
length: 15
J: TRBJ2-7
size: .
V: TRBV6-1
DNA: TGTGCCACCTCCCTACAGTGGGGCTCCCCCTACGAGCAGTACTTC
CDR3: CATSLQWGSPYEQYF

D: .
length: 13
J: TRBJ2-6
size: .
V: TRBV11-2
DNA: TGTGCCAGCAGCTTGAGTCAGGGAAGTTTCCTGACTTTC
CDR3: CASSLSQGSFLTF

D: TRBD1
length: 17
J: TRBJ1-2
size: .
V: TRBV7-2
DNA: TGTGCCAGCAGCTTGTCCCCTGCACCGGGACAGGGTTTTGGCTACACCTTC
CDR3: CASSLSPAPGQGFGYTF

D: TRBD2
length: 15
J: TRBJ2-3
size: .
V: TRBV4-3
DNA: TGCGCCAGCAGCCTATCTGCGGGGGGCACAGATACGCAGTATTTT
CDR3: CASSLSAGGTDTQYF

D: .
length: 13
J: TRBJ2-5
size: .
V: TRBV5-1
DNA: TGCGCCAGCAACGACGGGGGCGGGGAGACCCAGTACTTC
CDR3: CASNDGGGETQYF

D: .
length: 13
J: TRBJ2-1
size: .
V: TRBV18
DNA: TGTGCCAGCTCAACCGACTCCTACAATGAGCAGTTCTTC
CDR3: CASSTDSYNEQFF

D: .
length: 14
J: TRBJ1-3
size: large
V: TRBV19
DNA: TGTGCCAGTAAATCGGGGGCTTCTGGAAACACCATATATTTT
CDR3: CASKSGASGNTIYF

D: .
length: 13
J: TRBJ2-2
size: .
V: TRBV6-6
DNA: TGTGCCAGCAGCAAGCTAGCAACCGGGGAGCTGTTTTTT
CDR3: CASSKLATGELFF

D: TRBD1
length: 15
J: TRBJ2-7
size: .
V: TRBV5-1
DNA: TGCGCCAGCAGCTTGGGACAGGGGATCTCCTACGAGCAGTACTTC
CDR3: CASSLGQGISYEQYF

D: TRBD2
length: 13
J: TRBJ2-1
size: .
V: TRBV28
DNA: TGTGCCAGCAGAGTTAGCGGGAGGGATGAGCAGTTCTTC
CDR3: CASRVSGRDEQFF

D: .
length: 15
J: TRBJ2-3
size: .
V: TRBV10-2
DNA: TGCGCCAGCAGTGAGTGGCGCGGATACACAGATACGCAGTATTTT
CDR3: CASSEWRGYTDTQYF

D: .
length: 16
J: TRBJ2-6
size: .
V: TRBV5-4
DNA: TGTGCCAGCAGCCTTATTGTAGGGATTGGGGCCAACGTCCTGACTTTC
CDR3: CASSLIVGIGANVLTF

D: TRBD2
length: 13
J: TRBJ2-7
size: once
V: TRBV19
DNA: TGTGCCACCAGAGAGGAGGGAGGGATCGAGCAGTACTTC
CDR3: CATREEGGIEQYF

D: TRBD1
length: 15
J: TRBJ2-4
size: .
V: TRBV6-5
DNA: TGTGCCAGCAGTCCACAGGGGGGCGCCAAAAACATTCAGTACTTC
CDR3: CASSPQGGAKNIQYF

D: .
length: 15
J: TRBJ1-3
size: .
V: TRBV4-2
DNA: TGTGCCAGCAGCCAAGATGTGAGGTTTCTAAACACCATATATTTT
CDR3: CASSQDVRFLNTIYF

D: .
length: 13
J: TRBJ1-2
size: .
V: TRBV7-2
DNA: TGTGCCAGCAGCTTAGCCGGCCAAGGTGGCTACACCTTC
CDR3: CASSLAGQGGYTF

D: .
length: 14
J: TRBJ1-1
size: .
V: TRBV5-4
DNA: TGTGCCAGCAGCCCCGGGCAGATGAACACTGAAGCTTTCTTT
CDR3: CASSPGQMNTEAFF

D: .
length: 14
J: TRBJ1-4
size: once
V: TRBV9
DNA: TGTGCCAGCAGCGTAGCGGCTGGGGGTGAAAAACTGTTTTTT
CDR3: CASSVAAGGEKLFF

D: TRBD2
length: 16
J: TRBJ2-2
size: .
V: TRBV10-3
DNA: TGTGCCATCAGTGCTAGGACTAGCGGGAGAGGCGGGGAGCTGTTTTTT
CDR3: CAISARTSGRGGELFF

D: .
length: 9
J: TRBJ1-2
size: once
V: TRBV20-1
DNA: TGCAGTCTTCCCTATGGCTACACCTTC
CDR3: CSLPYGYTF

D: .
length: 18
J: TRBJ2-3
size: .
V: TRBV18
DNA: TGTGCCAGCTCACGAACCGTGGGGACTGGAGGGTCCACAGATACGCAGTATTTT
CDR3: CASSRTVGTGGSTDTQYF

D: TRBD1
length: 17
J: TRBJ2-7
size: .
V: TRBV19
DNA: TGTGCCAGTAGTGCCACCGGGACAGGGGGTCTAGGCTACGAGCAGTACTTC
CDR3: CASSATGTGGLGYEQYF

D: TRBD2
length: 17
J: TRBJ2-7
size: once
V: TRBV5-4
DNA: TGTGCCAGCAGCTTATCGATCAGGGATGAGCGGGAGGGCGGGCAGTACTTC
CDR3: CASSLSIRDEREGGQYF

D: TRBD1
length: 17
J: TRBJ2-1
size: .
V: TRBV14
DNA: TGTGCCAGCAGCCACCGAGCTAAGACAGGGGCCTACAATGAGCAGTTCTTC
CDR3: CASSHRAKTGAYNEQFF

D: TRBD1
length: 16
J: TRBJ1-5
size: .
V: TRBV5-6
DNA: TGTGCCAGCAGCTCCTCCCCAGGGGGAAGCAATCAGCCCCAGCATTTT
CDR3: CASSSSPGGSNQPQHF

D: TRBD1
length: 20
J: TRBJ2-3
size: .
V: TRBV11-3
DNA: TGTGCCAGCAGCCCTGGACAGGGTAGTCGCGTGAGGGCATTCACAGATACGCAGTATTTT
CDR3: CASSPGQGSRVRAFTDTQYF

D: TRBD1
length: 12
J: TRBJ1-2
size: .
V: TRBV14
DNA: TGTGCCAGCAGCCGAGACAGGGTTGGCTACACCTTC
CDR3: CASSRDRVGYTF

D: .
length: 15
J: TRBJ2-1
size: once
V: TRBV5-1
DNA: TGCGCCAGCAGCTTTAACGGGGGAGAATACAATGAGCAGTTCTTC
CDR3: CASSFNGGEYNEQFF

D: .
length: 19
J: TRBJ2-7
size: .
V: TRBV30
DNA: TGTGCCTGGAGTGAAATCGGGGGCGGGCAGGGGAGGACTCGAGGCGAGCAGTACTTC
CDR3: CAWSEIGGGQGRTRGEQYF

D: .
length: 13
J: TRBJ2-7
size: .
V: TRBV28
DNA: TGTGCCAGCAGTTTAACAGGGTCGAGAGAGCAGTACTTC
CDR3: CASSLTGSREQYF

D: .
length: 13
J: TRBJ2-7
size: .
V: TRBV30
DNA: TGTGCCTCCCACGTCAGGGGCGGGTGGGAGCAGTACTTC
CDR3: CASHVRGGWEQYF

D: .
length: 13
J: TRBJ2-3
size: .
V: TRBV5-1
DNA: TGCGCCAGCAGCCTACCCCAGGAGAATACGCAGTATTTT
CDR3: CASSLPQENTQYF

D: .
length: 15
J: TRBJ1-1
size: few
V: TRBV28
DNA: TGTGCCAGCAGTCCCCCCGGGGGCATGAACACTGAAGCTTTCTTT
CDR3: CASSPPGGMNTEAFF

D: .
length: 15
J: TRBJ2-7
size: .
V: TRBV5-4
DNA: TGTGCCAGCAGCCCCAGCGGTACCCAACCCAACGAGCAGTACTTC
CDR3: CASSPSGTQPNEQYF

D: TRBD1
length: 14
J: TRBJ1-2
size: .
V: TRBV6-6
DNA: TGTGCCAGCAGACACGGGACAGCCGACTATGGCTACACCTTC
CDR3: CASRHGTADYGYTF

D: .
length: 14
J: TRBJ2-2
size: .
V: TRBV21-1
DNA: TGTGCCAGCCTTCCCCCCGCGGGTACCGGGGAGCTGTTTTTT
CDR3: CASLPPAGTGELFF

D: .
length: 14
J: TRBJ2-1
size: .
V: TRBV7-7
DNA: TGTGCTAGCAGCTTAGGGCAGGGTCACAATGAGCAGTTCTTC
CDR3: CASSLGQGHNEQFF